A single sample gave rise to the 29 T cell receptor beta chains below, sequenced in a study of cytomegalovirus exposure and HLA in healthy donors. It was with 60 Vbeta and 13 Jbeta primers that the PCR ran. TCRdb keeps only in-frame clones here, not all; method: immunoSEQ multiplex PCR. The sample shows about 150,000 clones, around 82% of them seen only once. The sequencing input was PBMCs. Receptors were obtained from a woman aged 50 to 60 in good health and CMV-seropositive.

The chain is built from TRBV5-1 and TRBJ2-4; 8 bases map to TRBD2. This CDR3 spans 17 amino acids. The junction had 9 bases not matched to a gene; V was cut back by 3 bases and J by 1 base. Germline lookup yields CDR1 SGHRS and CDR2 YFSETQ. The DNA of the CDR3 is TGCGCCAGCAGCTCCTCGGGAGGGACAAGGGCCAAAAACATTCAGTACTTC. Amino acids: CASSSSGGTRAKNIQYF.

The chain joins TRBV11-2 to TRBJ1-3; D is perhaps TRBD1 (6 bases). Trimming pared 4 bases from V and 2 bases from J, leaving 15 bases between. CDR3 length equals 16 residues. Germline V gives CDR1 SGHAT, CDR2 FQNNGV. The CDR3 protein is CASSSDPGEAGNTIYF. For the CDR3, the DNA is TGTGCCAGCAGCTCCGACCCAGGGGAAGCTGGAAACACCATATATTTT.

CDR3 DNA: TGTGCCAGCAGCTTTGGACAGGGCACGGGCGGTGAGACCCAGTACTTC. This translates into CASSFGQGTGGETQYF. This chain links TRBV7-2 with TRBJ2-5; 8 nucleotides line up with TRBD1. CDR3 length: 16 residues. CDR1 is SGHTA and CDR2 is FQGNSA in the germline V gene. J gave up 5 bases and V 3 bases, and 11 bases lay outside the gene matches.

The chain employs TRBV7-9 and TRBJ2-3; 9 nucleotides match TRBD2. The V gene's germline CDR1 is SEHNR and CDR2 FQNEAQ (reference sequence). J lost 5 bases, V lost 1 base, and 4 bases had no gene match. The CDR3 extends over 15 amino acids. DNA of the CDR3: TGTGCCAGCAGCTTAGGCGGGGGGGCCGGAGATACGCAGTATTTT. The encoded protein is CASSLGGGAGDTQYF.

This chain joins TRBV9 and TRBJ2-6; 10 bases are shared with TRBD1. Unmatched junction bases numbered 4, after V lost 4 bases and J lost 3 bases. From germline, CDR1 is SGDLS and CDR2 YYNGEE. This CDR3 spans 16 amino acids. The CDR3 protein is CASSPGTGVGANVLTF. In nucleotides, the CDR3 is TGTGCCAGCAGCCCGGGGACAGGGGTTGGGGCCAACGTCCTGACTTTC.

The V and J genes are TRBV2 and TRBJ2-7; D unclear. V lost 3 bases, J lost 3 bases, and 12 bases lay in between. The CDR3 runs to 14 residues. Germline V gene sequence: CDR1 SNHLY, CDR2 FYNNEI. CDR3 sequence (DNA): TGTGCCAGCAGTGAGGTCGGCGGATTCTACGAGCAGTACTTC. Translation: CASSEVGGFYEQYF.

The V and J genes are TRBV30 and TRBJ1-5; a weak D match, TRBD1 (5 bases). V was shortened by 0 bases and J by 2 bases, with 11 bases between the two germline ends. Looked up from germline, CDR1 is GTSNPN and CDR2 is SVGIG (reference sequence). This CDR3 contains 15 residues. The CDR3 region has the DNA TGTGCCTGGAGTGTCCAGGGATCTGGCAATCAGCCCCAGCATTTT. It translates to CAWSVQGSGNQPQHF.

This clone was recorded a few times. The gene calls are TRBV27 and TRBJ2-3; 8 nucleotides match TRBD2. Germline CDR1 is MNHEY and CDR2 is SMNVEV (reference sequence). With 3 bases clipped from V and 14 bases from J, the junction kept 19 bases outside the gene matches. This CDR3 region has 16 residues. CDR3: CASSFRVPGGGGLLYF. Written as DNA, the CDR3 is TGTGCCAGCAGTTTCCGGGTCCCGGGTGGCGGGGGGTTACTGTATTTT.

This chain uses TRBV6-1 with TRBJ2-7, with 8 positions matching TRBD2. CDR1 is MNHNS and CDR2 is SASEGT in the germline V gene. The V gene end was trimmed by 2 bases and the J gene end by 2 bases; junction bases not matched to a gene: 17. The CDR3 spans 19 residues. CDR3 nucleotide sequence: TGTGCCAGCAGTGAAAGTGCGGGACTAGGCCTCGTTTGGGCCTACGAGCAGTACTTC. Translation gives CASSESAGLGLVWAYEQYF.

The chain uses TRBV30 and TRBJ1-2, with D possibly TRBD1 on 5 matching bases. The ends were cut back, 3 bases at V and 4 bases at J, with 6 bases in the middle. CDR3 length: 11 amino acids. Per germline, CDR1 GTSNPN and CDR2 SVGIG (reference sequence). This chain's CDR3 is CAWRGPYGYTF. The CDR3 nucleotides are TGTGCCTGGAGGGGGCCCTATGGCTACACCTTC.

This chain links TRBV7-8 with TRBJ1-6, with 7 bases fitting TRBD1. The V gene end was trimmed by 5 bases and the J gene end by 5 bases; junction bases not matched to a gene: 6. The CDR3 is made up of 15 amino acids. CDR1 SGHVS and CDR2 FQNEAQ come from the germline V gene. Here the CDR3 DNA reads TGTGCCAGCAGCGCCGGAGGGACAGATAATTCACCCCTCCACTTT. Its protein product is CASSAGGTDNSPLHF.

V is TRBV5-6 and J is TRBJ1-2; D call uncertain. In germline, CDR1 is SGHDT, CDR2 YYEEEE. This CDR3 has 13 residues. Trimming took 0 bases from V and 1 from J, leaving 4 bases between them. Here the CDR3 DNA reads TGTGCCAGCAGCTTGGAGAGTAACTATGGCTACACCTTC. Protein sequence: CASSLESNYGYTF.

This chain joins TRBV21-1 and TRBJ1-6. TRBV21-1 corresponds to a pseudogene. CDR3 length: 15 amino acids. In nucleotides, the CDR3 is TGTGCCAGCGGTTACTACACCGTTGTGAATTCACCCCTCCACTTT. Its protein product is CASGYYTVVNSPLHF.

This chain connects TRBV4-1 to TRBJ2-1, with TRBD2 matching 7 bases. The CDR3 totals 16 residues. The J segment lost 2 bases and the V segment lost 3 bases, leaving 7 bases of the junction unmatched. From germline, CDR1 is MGHRA and CDR2 YSYEKL. The CDR3 is CASSQPGTTTYNEQFF. CDR3 nucleotides: TGCGCCAGCAGCCAGCCGGGGACTACCACCTACAATGAGCAGTTCTTC.

This clone occurred once. The chain uses TRBV10-3 and TRBJ1-2, with D uncertain. From germline, CDR1 is ENHRY and CDR2 SYGVKD. V was pared by 7 bases and J by 5 bases, with 17 bases between. The CDR3 loop spans 14 amino acids. CDR3 residues: CAITAAAPPYGYTF. The CDR3, as DNA: TGTGCCATCACGGCAGCGGCACCCCCTTATGGCTACACCTTC.

This sequence joins TRBV5-1 and TRBJ2-2; TRBD1 might be the D (6 bases). The CDR3 has 15 amino acids. V lost 3 bases and J 4 bases, leaving 13 bases between the germline ends. CDR1 and CDR2 (germline): SGHRS, YFSETQ. CDR3 loop: CASSSGGGGTGELFF. In DNA form, the CDR3 reads TGCGCCAGCAGCTCCGGTGGGGGCGGCACCGGGGAGCTGTTTTTT.

The V and J genes are TRBV15 and TRBJ1-2; a possible D gene is TRBD1 (6 bases). The CDR3 loop spans 15 amino acids. V lost 0 bases, J lost 6 bases, and 14 bases lay in between. Germline CDR1 reads LNHNV; CDR2 reads YYDKDF (reference sequence). CDR3 region: CATSRDLGGGHGYTF. For the CDR3, the DNA is TGTGCCACCAGCAGAGATTTGGGGGGGGGCCATGGCTACACCTTC.

The V gene is TRBV5-1, the J gene TRBJ2-1; 10 bases match TRBD1. J lost 5 bases, V lost 0 bases, and 5 bases had no gene match. Germline CDR1 is SGHRS and CDR2 is YFSETQ. CDR3 size: 16 residues. CDR3: CASSLGGTGADNEQFF. CDR3 bases: TGCGCCAGCAGCTTGGGTGGGACAGGGGCTGACAATGAGCAGTTCTTC.

The V call is TRBV7-2, the J call TRBJ2-1; 10 nucleotides line up with TRBD2. The CDR3 is 18 residues long. The V gene's germline CDR1 is SGHTA and CDR2 FQGNSA. V lost 1 base to trimming and J lost 6 bases; unmatched junction nucleotides: 12. DNA for the CDR3: TGTGCCAGCAGCTTAGTTTCAGCGGGGGGGCCCTCTAGCAATGAGCAGTTCTTC. Translating gives CASSLVSAGGPSSNEQFF.

J is TRBJ1-1 and V is TRBV7-6; D not certain. There are 13 residues in the CDR3. Between the trimmed V and J ends, which lost 3 bases and 0 bases, there was a span of 5 bases. CDR1 is SGHVS, CDR2 FNYEAQ, per germline. CDR3 in amino acids: CASSFQVNTEAFF. The CDR3 DNA reads TGTGCCAGCAGCTTTCAGGTGAACACTGAAGCTTTCTTT.

The rearrangement joins TRBV4-2 to TRBJ2-7, with 12 bases aligning to TRBD2. This CDR3 has 15 residues. V shed 2 bases and J 5 bases; nucleotides not matched to a gene: 4. Germline V gene lookup returns CDR1 LGHNA and CDR2 YNFKEQ. This CDR3 reads CASSQPSGGANEQYF. The CDR3 DNA is TGTGCCAGCAGCCAACCTAGCGGGGGGGCCAACGAGCAGTACTTC.

The chain links TRBV7-9 to TRBJ1-2, with 12 bases that match TRBD1. Germline V gene sequence: CDR1 SEHNR, CDR2 FQNEAQ (reference sequence). After removal of 1 base from V and 6 bases from J, the junction contained 3 bases not matched to a gene. This CDR3 contains 15 residues. CDR3 region: CASSLEGQGAHGYTF. CDR3 nucleotide sequence: TGTGCCAGCAGCTTAGAGGGACAGGGGGCTCATGGCTACACCTTC. The full variable domain, rest sourced from reference TRBV7-9 and TRBJ1-2, is DTGVSQNPRHKITKRGQNVTFRCDPISEHNRLYWYRQTLGQGPEFLTYFQNEAQLEKSRLLSDRFSAERPKGSFSTLEIQRTEQGDSAMYLCASSLEGQGAHGYTFGSGTRLTVV.

J is TRBJ1-1 and V is TRBV5-1, with 8 bases fitting TRBD1. CDR3 length: 16 amino acids. In germline, CDR1 is SGHRS, CDR2 YFSETQ. V dropped 4 bases and J dropped 3; count of bases not matched to a gene: 11. Here the CDR3 DNA reads TGCGCCAGCAGCCCTGGAGGGACAGGAGATTACACTGAAGCTTTCTTT. It codes for CASSPGGTGDYTEAFF. The complete variable domain, with remaining parts taken from reference TRBV5-1 and TRBJ1-1, reads KAGVTQTPRYLIKTRGQQVTLSCSPISGHRSVSWYQQTPGQGLQFLFEYFSETQRNKGNFPGRFSGRQFSNSRSEMNVSTLELGDSALYLCASSPGGTGDYTEAFFGQGTRLTVV.

The chain recombines TRBV6-5 with TRBJ2-1; a weak D match, TRBD1 (6 bases). CDR1 is MNHEY and CDR2 is SVGAGI in the germline V gene. Trimming removed 4 bases from V and 4 bases from J, with 17 bases in between. The CDR3 totals 16 residues. CDR3 amino acids: CASSFLRGNDYNEQFF. The CDR3 nucleotides read TGTGCCAGCAGTTTCTTAAGGGGGAATGATTACAATGAGCAGTTCTTC.

The rearrangement uses TRBV20-1 and TRBJ2-7; no clear D. In germline, CDR1 is DFQATT, CDR2 SNEGSKA (reference sequence). The CDR3 has 11 residues. V shed 4 bases and J shed 7 bases, with 11 bases lying between them. The CDR3 region is CSAISGREQYF. DNA of the CDR3: TGCAGTGCTATCTCTGGCAGGGAGCAGTACTTC.

The chain combines TRBV6-5 with TRBJ2-7; TRBD1 agrees at 12 bases. The CDR3 loop spans 14 amino acids. Unmatched junction bases numbered 5, after V lost 5 bases and J lost 6 bases. Germline lookup yields CDR1 MNHEY and CDR2 SVGAGI. For the CDR3, the DNA is TGTGCCAGCAGTGACCGGGACAGGGGGCGCGAGCAGTACTTC. This translates into CASSDRDRGREQYF.

Notes on this clone: At one boundary the junction diverges from the germline segment, which might be a read error. The chain is built from TRBV4-1 and TRBJ1-2; 7 nucleotides agree with TRBD1. Germline lookup yields CDR1 MGHRA and CDR2 YSYEKL. The CDR3 covers 11 residues. CDR3 amino acids: CASRNDRASTF. The DNA of the CDR3 is TGTGCCAGCAGAAATGACAGGGCGTCGACCTTC.

V usage is TRBV2 and J usage is TRBJ2-3, with a possible D match to TRBD2 (5 bases). Germline-derived CDR1 and CDR2 are SNHLY and FYNNEI. CDR3 size: 15 residues. Deletions cut 5 bases from V and 1 base from J, with 13 bases between. The CDR3 bases are TGTGCCAGCAGTCCTCTAGCTGGGGGCACAGATACGCAGTATTTT. Protein product: CASSPLAGGTDTQYF. Variable domain in full (rest from reference TRBV2 and TRBJ2-3): EPEVTQTPSHQVTQMGQEVILRCVPISNHLYFYWYRQILGQKVEFLVSFYNNEISEKSEIFDDQFSVERPDGSNFTLKIRSTKLEDSAMYFCASSPLAGGTDTQYFGPGTRLTVL.

The rearrangement joins TRBV6-1 to TRBJ1-1; D not certain. Trimming shortened V by 4 bases and J by 3 bases, and 9 bases separated the two germline ends. The CDR3 has 13 residues. In germline, CDR1 is MNHNS, CDR2 SASEGT. CDR3 loop: CASSVGADTEAFF. CDR3 coding DNA: TGTGCCAGCAGTGTGGGCGCTGACACTGAAGCTTTCTTT.